This T cell receptor beta chain was obtained from a study of blood T cell repertoires in COVID-19. For the study at large: The United States, Italy and Spain supplied acute and convalescent COVID-19 samples. Sources were T cells, B-cell-depleted T cells, or PBMCs; the material itself was cDNA or gDNA.

V gave up 1 base and J gave up 4 bases, with 17 bases separating them. This CDR3 has 16 residues. CDR1 and CDR2 from the germline V gene are SGHTA and FQGNSA. Per the original methods: Estimated nucleated cell counts came from reference gene primer amplification. Sequencing was performed with immunoSEQ multiplex PCR; in TCRdb, only in-frame clones are kept and a portion is missing. V and J calls and clone size are copied from that table; D and trimming were computed from the DNA. The table has 100,000 to 140,000 clones, around 89% seen once. The chain joins TRBV7-2 to TRBJ2-7, with TRBD2 as a possible D gene (7 bases). Sequencing input: peripheral blood. The source is a man in his forties with active or convalescent COVID-19. The CDR3 DNA reads TGTGCCAGCAGCTTAGGGCAGGGAGGGGGGCATTACGAGCAGTACTTC. This sequence encodes CASSLGQGGGHYEQYF.